Sequencing of this T cell receptor beta chain was carried out in a study of CD8 T cells in Susac syndrome. This CDR3 comprises 19 residues. Trimming removed 2 bases from V and 0 bases from J; junction bases left unmatched: 11. RNA, at about 0.45 to 1 ug, was reverse transcribed with random hexamers. Each CDR3 protein is one row after TCRdb ran MiXCR on the immunoSEQ multiplex PCR reads. The repertoire holds 300,000 or so distinct CDR3 sequences, with around 90% as singletons. This sequence originates from a human donor with multiple sclerosis. Sequencing was done on a sample of CD4+ T cells from PBMCs. V usage is TRBV23-1 and J usage is TRBJ2-1; 9 bases fit TRBD2. TRBV23-1 has ORF status, its function being uncertain. The chain's CDR3 is CASSQPGTSIRSSYNEQFF. As DNA, the CDR3 is TGCGCCAGCAGTCAACCGGGGACTAGCATAAGGAGCTCCTACAATGAGCAGTTCTTC.